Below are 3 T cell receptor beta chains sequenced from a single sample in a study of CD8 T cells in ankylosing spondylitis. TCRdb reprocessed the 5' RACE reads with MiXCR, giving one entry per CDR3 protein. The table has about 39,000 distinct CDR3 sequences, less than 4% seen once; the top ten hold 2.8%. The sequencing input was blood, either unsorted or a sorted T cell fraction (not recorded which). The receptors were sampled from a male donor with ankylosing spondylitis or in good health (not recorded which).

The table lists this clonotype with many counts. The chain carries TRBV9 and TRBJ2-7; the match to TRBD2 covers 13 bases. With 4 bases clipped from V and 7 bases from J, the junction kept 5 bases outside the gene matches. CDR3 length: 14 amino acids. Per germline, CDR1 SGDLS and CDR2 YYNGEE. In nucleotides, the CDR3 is TGTGCCAGCAGCCCGGGACTAGCGGGGTGGGAGCAGTACGTC. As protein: CASSPGLAGWEQYV.

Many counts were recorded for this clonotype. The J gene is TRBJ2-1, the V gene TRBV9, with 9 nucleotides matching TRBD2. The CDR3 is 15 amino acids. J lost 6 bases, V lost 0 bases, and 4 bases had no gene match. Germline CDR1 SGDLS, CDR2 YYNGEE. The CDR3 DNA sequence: TGTGCCAGCAGCGTAGTGGCGGGGGGGAGCAATGAGCAGTTCTTC. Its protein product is CASSVVAGGSNEQFF.

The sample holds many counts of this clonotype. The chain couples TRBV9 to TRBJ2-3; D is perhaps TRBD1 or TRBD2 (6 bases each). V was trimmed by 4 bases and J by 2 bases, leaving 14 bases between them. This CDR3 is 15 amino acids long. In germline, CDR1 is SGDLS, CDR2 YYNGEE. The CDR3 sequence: CASSISGANTDTQYF. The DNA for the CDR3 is TGTGCCAGCAGCATCTCGGGGGCTAACACAGATACGCAGTATTTT. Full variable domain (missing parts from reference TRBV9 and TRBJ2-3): DSGVTQTPKHLITATGQRVTLRCSPRSGDLSVYWYQQSLDQGLQFLIQYYNGEERAKGNILERFSAQQFPDLHSELNLSSLELGDSALYFCASSISGANTDTQYFGPGTRLTVL.